The present T cell receptor beta chain was sequenced within a study of cytomegalovirus exposure and HLA in healthy donors. The CDR3 consists of 13 residues. The germline V and J ends were trimmed by 2 bases and 4 bases, with 7 bases remaining between them. Germline V gene sequence: CDR1 SGHAT, CDR2 FQNNGV. The PCR ran on 60 Vbeta and 13 Jbeta primers. Sequenced by immunoSEQ multiplex PCR; TCRdb stores in-frame clones only, minus some. The sample contains about 220,000 clones, over 80% of which appear only once. This chain joins TRBV11-2 and TRBJ2-3, with no clear D. The origin of this receptor is a woman in her thirties or forties in good health and CMV-seropositive. Material: PBMCs. DNA for the CDR3: TGTGCCAGCAGCTTAAGCCCCCCAGATACGCAGTATTTT. It yields the protein CASSLSPPDTQYF.